A selection of T cell receptor beta chains follows, all from one sample in a study of blood T cell repertoires in COVID-19. Profiled with immunoSEQ multiplex PCR; TCRdb holds only in-frame clones, not every one. The sample has around 97,000 clones; 84% are singletons. Specimen: peripheral blood. These receptors all come from a human donor in a cohort sampled during active or convalescent COVID-19. CDR3s include the opening cysteine and the closing phenylalanine or tryptophan. Each record gives: J gene, V gene, clone size, D gene, CDR3 protein, CDR3 DNA. D genes are given only for firm matches. Some rows have no size entry. The others give once, few or many, or a class for an expanded clone.

TRBJ2-2	TRBV4-1	-	TRBD2	CASSQSPRGAGGFTGELFF	TGCGCCAGCAGCCAATCCCCCCGGGGTGCGGGGGGCTTCACCGGGGAGCTGTTTTTT
TRBJ1-5	TRBV19	-	TRBD1	CASSSDRGRTGQPQHF	TGTGCCAGTAGTTCGGACAGGGGGCGAACAGGTCAGCCCCAGCATTTT
TRBJ2-7	TRBV9	-	-	CASSPTGGPSTYEQYF	TGTGCCAGCAGCCCAACGGGGGGCCCCTCTACCTACGAGCAGTACTTC
TRBJ1-2	TRBV4-3	-	TRBD1	CASSQEDRSHYGYTF	TGCGCCAGCAGCCAAGAGGACAGGTCCCACTATGGCTACACCTTC
TRBJ1-4	TRBV13	-	TRBD1	CASSLGQKNEKLFF	TGTGCCAGCAGCTTGGGACAGAAAAATGAAAAACTGTTTTTT
TRBJ1-4	TRBV29-1	-	-	CSVGKSGGEKLFF	TGCAGCGTTGGGAAGTCGGGGGGGGAAAAACTGTTTTTT
TRBJ2-7	TRBV4-1	-	-	CASSQVKESYEQYF	TGCGCCAGCAGCCAAGTGAAGGAGAGCTACGAGCAGTACTTC
TRBJ1-1	TRBV27	-	-	CASSLWMGRGTEAFF	TGTGCCAGCAGTTTATGGATGGGGCGGGGGACTGAAGCTTTCTTT
TRBJ2-7	TRBV5-1	-	TRBD1	CASRTSGTANEQYF	TGCGCCAGCAGAACCTCCGGGACAGCGAACGAGCAGTACTTC
TRBJ1-3	TRBV7-9	-	-	CASSLGPGGSGNTIYF	TGTGCCAGCAGCTTAGGCCCGGGTGGATCTGGAAACACCATATATTTT
TRBJ2-3	TRBV7-3	-	TRBD1	CASSSTGDITDTQYF	TGTGCCAGCAGCTCGACAGGGGACATCACAGATACGCAGTATTTT
TRBJ2-1	TRBV19	-	-	CASSILAVPGNEQFF	TGTGCCAGTAGTATCCTGGCCGTCCCGGGCAATGAGCAGTTCTTC
TRBJ2-1	TRBV3-1/TRBV3-2	-	-	CASSQGLVFDEQFF	TGTGCCAGCAGCCAAGGACTAGTCTTCGATGAGCAGTTCTTC
TRBJ1-1	TRBV19	-	TRBD1	CASSITWGQATEAFF	TGTGCCAGTAGTATAACATGGGGACAGGCCACTGAAGCTTTCTTT
TRBJ2-1	TRBV6-2/TRBV6-3	once	-	CASSKIQGSSVVEQFF	TGTGCCAGCAGTAAGATACAGGGCTCCTCCGTTGTTGAGCAGTTCTTC
TRBJ2-7	TRBV29-1	-	-	CSVEGQALGEQYF	TGCAGCGTTGAAGGACAGGCGCTCGGGGAGCAGTACTTC
TRBJ2-2	TRBV21-1	-	-	CASSKRDRGRAGELFF	TGTGCCAGCAGCAAAAGAGACAGGGGGCGCGCCGGGGAGCTGTTTTTT
TRBJ1-1	TRBV7-8	-	-	CASSLGYRGRGTEAFF	TGTGCCAGCAGCTTAGGGTATCGGGGACGGGGGACTGAAGCTTTCTTT
TRBJ2-3	TRBV5-1	-	-	CASSSQGPDTDTQYF	TGCGCCAGCAGCTCTCAGGGCCCCGACACAGATACGCAGTATTTT
TRBJ1-5	TRBV10-3	few	TRBD1	CAISDHRGLGQPQHF	TGTGCCATCAGTGATCATAGGGGGCTCGGTCAGCCCCAGCATTTT